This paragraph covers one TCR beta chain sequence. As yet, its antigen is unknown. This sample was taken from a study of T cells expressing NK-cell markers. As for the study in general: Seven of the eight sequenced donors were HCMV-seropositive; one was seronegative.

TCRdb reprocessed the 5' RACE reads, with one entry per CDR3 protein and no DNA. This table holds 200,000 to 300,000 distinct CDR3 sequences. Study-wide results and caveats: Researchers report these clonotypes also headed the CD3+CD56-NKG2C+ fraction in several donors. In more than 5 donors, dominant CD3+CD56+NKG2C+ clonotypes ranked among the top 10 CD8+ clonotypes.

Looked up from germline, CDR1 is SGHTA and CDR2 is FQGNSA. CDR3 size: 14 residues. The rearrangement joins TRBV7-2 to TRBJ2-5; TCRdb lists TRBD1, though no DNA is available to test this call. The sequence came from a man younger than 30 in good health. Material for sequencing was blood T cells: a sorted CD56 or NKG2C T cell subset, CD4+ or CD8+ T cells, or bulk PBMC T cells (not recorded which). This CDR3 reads CASSPTGISETQYF. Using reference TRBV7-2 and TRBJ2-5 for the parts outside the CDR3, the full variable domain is GAGVSQSPSNKVTEKGKDVELRCDPISGHTALYWYRQSLGQGLEFLIYFQGNSAPDKSGLPSDRFSAERTGGSVSTLTIQRTQQEDSAVYLCASSPTGISETQYFGPGTRLLVL.